This passage covers 27 T cell receptor beta chains from one sample sequenced in a study of blood T cell repertoires in COVID-19. Method: immunoSEQ multiplex PCR; TCRdb's copy keeps in-frame clones and lacks some. In the table there are 35,000 to 50,000 clones, approximately 80% of which are singletons. Material: peripheral blood. Receptors were obtained from a woman aged 55 to 70 with acute or convalescent COVID-19.

J is TRBJ2-1 and V is TRBV14; perhaps TRBD2 as D (5 bases). CDR3 size: 16 residues. In germline, CDR1 is SGHDN, CDR2 FVKESK. The V end was cut by 4 bases, the J end by 0 bases, with 13 bases between. CDR3 nucleotides: TGTGCCAGCAGCCGTCGTCAAACTAGCTCCTACAATGAGCAGTTCTTC. Amino acid sequence: CASSRRQTSSYNEQFF.

This clone came up a few times. The V and J genes are TRBV2 and TRBJ1-6; perhaps TRBD1 as D (6 bases). This CDR3 region has 14 residues. V was shortened by 5 bases and J by 9 bases, with 14 bases between the two germline ends. Germline CDR1 and CDR2: SNHLY and FYNNEI. The CDR3 spells CASSTDSRASPLHF. CDR3 nucleotides: TGTGCCAGCAGTACGGACAGCCGGGCTTCACCCCTCCACTTT. Drawing the rest from reference TRBV2 and TRBJ1-6, the complete variable domain is EPEVTQTPSHQVTQMGQEVILRCVPISNHLYFYWYRQILGQKVEFLVSFYNNEISEKSEIFDDQFSVERPDGSNFTLKIRSTKLEDSAMYFCASSTDSRASPLHFGNGTRLTVT.

The chain recombines TRBV21-1 with TRBJ1-5; the DNA was not compared with TRBD1, the D call given in the table. TRBV21-1 is a known pseudogene. The length of the CDR3 is 16 residues. In nucleotides, the CDR3 is TGTGCCAGCAGCCCCGTTGAACAGGGGAGCAATCAGCCCCAGCATTTT. It translates to CASSPVEQGSNQPQHF.

The chain combines TRBV19 with TRBJ2-5, with 9 bases fitting TRBD1. The CDR3 length is 16 residues. Germline V gene lookup returns CDR1 LNHDA and CDR2 SQIVND (reference sequence). V was clipped by 5 bases and J by 0 bases; unmatched bases: 7. The DNA for the CDR3 is TGTGCCAGTAGTGAGGGTGGGACAGGGCACCAAGAGACCCAGTACTTC. This codes for CASSEGGTGHQETQYF.

The chain uses TRBV7-8 and TRBJ2-3; weak D call: TRBD2 (6 bases). The germline V gene has CDR1 SGHVS and CDR2 FQNEAQ. This CDR3 contains 15 residues. Trimming pared 1 base from V and 1 base from J, leaving 9 bases between. This CDR3 is CASSLGAGRTDTQYF. Here the CDR3 DNA reads TGTGCCAGCAGCTTAGGGGCGGGGCGCACAGATACGCAGTATTTT.

The V call is TRBV13, the J call TRBJ2-2; D is unclear. The CDR3 runs 12 residues. Trimming stripped 7 bases from V and 6 bases from J, with 9 bases between. The germline V gene has CDR1 PRHDT and CDR2 FYEKMQ (reference sequence). CDR3 DNA sequence: TGTGCCAGCACTACCCTTTCCGGGGAGCTGTTTTTT. Its protein product is CASTTLSGELFF.

The chain employs TRBV6-1 and TRBJ2-7; D ambiguous. V was trimmed by 0 bases and J by 2 bases, leaving 8 bases between them. CDR1 and CDR2 (germline): MNHNS, SASEGT. This CDR3 has 14 amino acids. For the CDR3, the DNA is TGTGCCAGCAGTGAAGCCCTTCAGACCTACGAGCAGTACTTC. Its translation is CASSEALQTYEQYF.

V and J are TRBV19 and TRBJ1-3, with TRBD1 identical over 7 bases. The CDR3 spans 13 residues. The V gene end was trimmed by 5 bases and the J gene end by 2 bases; junction bases not matched to a gene: 0. Germline CDR1 reads LNHDA; CDR2 reads SQIVND (reference sequence). CDR3 residues: CASSGTAGNTIYF. CDR3 in DNA: TGTGCCAGTAGTGGGACAGCTGGAAACACCATATATTTT.

The J gene is TRBJ1-5, the V gene TRBV19, with a weak D call TRBD1 (5 bases). This CDR3 region has 15 residues. The germline V and J ends were trimmed by 6 bases and 2 bases, with 14 bases remaining between them. The germline V gene has CDR1 LNHDA and CDR2 SQIVND (reference sequence). The CDR3 region has the DNA TGTGCCAGTAGCCCGCGGGGCTCGGGCAATCAGCCCCAGCATTTT. It codes for CASSPRGSGNQPQHF.

The V and J genes are TRBV18 and TRBJ1-1; D is undetermined. The germline V gene has CDR1 KGHSH and CDR2 LQKENI. The CDR3 is 12 residues long. The germline V and J ends were trimmed by 3 bases and 5 bases, with 7 bases remaining between them. CDR3 loop: CASSPSVTEAFF. As DNA, the CDR3 is TGTGCCAGCTCACCCTCAGTGACTGAAGCTTTCTTT.

The sample holds a few counts of this clone. The J gene is TRBJ1-3, the V gene TRBV7-9; D is uncertain. V was trimmed by 5 bases and J by 4 bases, leaving 15 bases between them. The CDR3 contains 15 residues. The germline V gene encodes CDR1 SEHNR and CDR2 FQNEAQ (reference sequence). CDR3 in DNA: TGTGCCAGCAGCCCATCATCGGGGTCCGGAAACACCATATATTTT. This gives the protein CASSPSSGSGNTIYF.

This chain joins TRBV27 and TRBJ2-2; 9 positions match TRBD1. There are 15 residues in the CDR3. V was clipped by 6 bases and J by 4 bases; unmatched bases: 6. Looked up from germline, CDR1 is MNHEY and CDR2 is SMNVEV (reference sequence). This CDR3 is CASRRGQGRTGELFF. Written as DNA, the CDR3 is TGTGCCAGCAGGCGTGGACAGGGGCGCACCGGGGAGCTGTTTTTT.

This chain links TRBV15 with TRBJ1-1; D uncertain. Germline-derived CDR1 and CDR2 are LNHNV and YYDKDF (reference sequence). V lost 0 bases to trimming and J lost 4 bases, with 6 bases between them. The CDR3 has 13 residues. The CDR3 sequence: CATSRDSGTEAFF. Here the CDR3 DNA reads TGTGCCACCAGCAGAGATAGCGGCACTGAAGCTTTCTTT.

The chain has TRBV6-5 and TRBJ2-1, with TRBD2 matching 7 bases. CDR1 MNHEY and CDR2 SVGAGI come from the germline V gene. J lost 9 bases, V lost 7 bases, and 9 bases had no gene match. The CDR3 contains 13 residues. The CDR3 region is CASIRTSDSEQFF. In DNA, the CDR3 is TGTGCCAGCATCAGGACTAGTGACAGTGAGCAGTTCTTC.

The rearrangement links TRBV5-1 to TRBJ1-1, with TRBD1 as a possible D gene (5 bases). CDR1 and CDR2 from the germline V gene are SGHRS and YFSETQ. This CDR3 spans 13 amino acids. With 0 bases removed from V and 8 bases from J, the gap between germline ends came to 11 bases. The CDR3: CASSLEGRVEAFF. In nucleotides, the CDR3 is TGCGCCAGCAGCTTGGAGGGCAGGGTCGAAGCTTTCTTT. The full variable domain, in which reference TRBV5-1 and TRBJ1-1 provide the parts outside the CDR3, is KAGVTQTPRYLIKTRGQQVTLSCSPISGHRSVSWYQQTPGQGLQFLFEYFSETQRNKGNFPGRFSGRQFSNSRSEMNVSTLELGDSALYLCASSLEGRVEAFFGQGTRLTVV.

The chain joins TRBV5-1 to TRBJ2-1, with D possibly matching TRBD2 (5 bases). Trimming removed 4 bases from V and 4 bases from J, with 12 bases in between. The CDR3 length is 14 residues. Per germline, CDR1 SGHRS and CDR2 YFSETQ. The CDR3: CASSKTRDYNEQFF. The CDR3 coding sequence is TGCGCCAGCAGCAAAACTAGGGATTACAATGAGCAGTTCTTC. The entire variable domain, with the rest obtained from reference TRBV5-1 and TRBJ2-1, is as follows: KAGVTQTPRYLIKTRGQQVTLSCSPISGHRSVSWYQQTPGQGLQFLFEYFSETQRNKGNFPGRFSGRQFSNSRSEMNVSTLELGDSALYLCASSKTRDYNEQFFGPGTRLTVL.

A few counts support this clone. This chain joins TRBV10-3 and TRBJ2-7; 11 positions match TRBD2. The trim removed 10 bases at V and 2 bases at J, leaving 4 bases unmatched. The CDR3 length is 13 residues. CDR1 and CDR2 from the germline V gene are ENHRY and SYGVKD. In DNA, the CDR3 is TGTGCCACTGGGACTAGCGGAACCTACGAGCAGTACTTC. Protein sequence: CATGTSGTYEQYF.

CDR3 protein: CAISATGDYGYTF. In DNA form, the CDR3 reads TGTGCCATCAGTGCGACAGGGGACTATGGCTACACCTTC. The chain carries TRBV10-3 and TRBJ1-2; TRBD1 matches at 8 bases. V was pared by 4 bases and J by 3 bases, with 1 base of the junction left unmatched. In germline, CDR1 is ENHRY, CDR2 SYGVKD. This CDR3 region has 13 residues.

The CDR3 reads CASSPGQANYGYTF. The CDR3 DNA sequence: TGTGCCAGCTCACCAGGCCAGGCCAACTATGGCTACACCTTC. The rearrangement uses TRBV18 and TRBJ1-2; D remains ambiguous. Germline CDR1 reads KGHSH; CDR2 reads LQKENI. V lost 2 bases to trimming and J lost 2 bases, with 9 bases between them. This CDR3 is 14 amino acids long.

In its sample, this clone was seen once. The chain links TRBV4-1 to TRBJ2-7, with TRBD1 matching over 7 bases. V shed 4 bases, J shed 5 bases, and the junction held 5 bases outside the gene matches. Germline V gene data show CDR1 as MGHRA and CDR2 as YSYEKL. CDR3 length: 13 residues. The CDR3 coding sequence is TGCGCCAGCAGCCCCAGAGGGGGCCACGAGCAGTACTTC. This codes for CASSPRGGHEQYF.

The chain links TRBV4-1 to TRBJ1-2; 7 positions match TRBD1. This CDR3 region has 12 residues. The V segment lost 3 bases and the J segment 5 bases; nucleotides outside the gene matches: 0. Germline assignment: CDR1 MGHRA and CDR2 YSYEKL. The CDR3 loop is CASSQGQYGYTF. DNA for the CDR3: TGCGCCAGCAGCCAGGGACAGTATGGCTACACCTTC.

A few counts support this clone. The V gene is TRBV2, the J gene TRBJ1-6; D possibly corresponds to TRBD1 (5 bases). Germline CDR1 SNHLY, CDR2 FYNNEI. V was clipped by 7 bases and J by 5 bases, with 9 bases between them. The CDR3 is made up of 13 amino acids. The DNA for the CDR3 is TGTGCCAGCAACGGGGGGAATAATTCACCCCTCCACTTT. This encodes CASNGGNNSPLHF.

The chain links TRBV10-2 to TRBJ1-2; perhaps TRBD1 as D (6 bases). The CDR3 is 13 amino acids. In germline, CDR1 is WSHSY, CDR2 SAAADI. V was clipped by 6 bases and J by 0 bases, with 8 bases between them. The chain's CDR3 is CASRDSSNYGYTF. CDR3 coding DNA: TGCGCCAGCAGGGACAGCTCTAACTATGGCTACACCTTC.

The gene calls are TRBV25-1 and TRBJ2-2; the D is unclear. Trimming took off 7 bases at V and 1 base at J, with 7 bases between the two ends. There are 13 residues in the CDR3. The germline CDR1 and CDR2 sequences are MGHDK and SYGVNS. DNA for the CDR3: TGTGCCAGCAATACTCAGAACACCGGGGAGCTGTTTTTT. Its protein product is CASNTQNTGELFF.

This clone was found once. The chain combines TRBV5-5 with TRBJ1-2, with 8 bases identical to TRBD1. Trimming at V came to 5 bases and at J to 4 bases, leaving 16 bases not matched to a gene. The CDR3 is made up of 17 amino acids. The germline gives CDR1 SGHKS, CDR2 YYEKEE (reference sequence). CDR3 sequence (DNA): TGTGCCAGCAGTTCGAATCCCGGGACAGGTCTCTCCTATGGCTACACCTTC. The encoded protein is CASSSNPGTGLSYGYTF.

The CDR3 loop is CASSFGQGSFKKTQYF. The CDR3 DNA reads as TGTGCCAGCAGTTTCGGTCAGGGGTCTTTCAAAAAGACCCAGTACTTC. V is TRBV27 and J is TRBJ2-5, with a tentative D call TRBD1 (6 bases). The CDR3 extends over 16 amino acids. Germline values: CDR1 MNHEY, CDR2 SMNVEV (reference sequence). V was clipped by 3 bases and J by 6 bases, with 20 bases between them.

The chain has TRBV5-8 and TRBJ2-3; a possible D gene is TRBD2 (5 bases). Germline loops: CDR1 SGHTS, CDR2 YDEGEE. CDR3 size: 13 residues. V shed 4 bases and J shed 4 bases, with 10 bases lying between them. CDR3 region: CASSDYSSDTQYF. The DNA for the CDR3 is TGTGCCAGCAGCGACTACAGTTCAGATACGCAGTATTTT.